Each of the 15 T cell receptor beta chains below was sequenced from the same sample in a study of blood T cell repertoires in COVID-19. Profiled with immunoSEQ multiplex PCR; TCRdb holds only in-frame clones, not every one. Among about 220,000 clones listed, roughly 88% were seen once. Material: peripheral blood. All receptors derive from a man aged 25 to 40 who had recovered from COVID-19.

This chain uses TRBV7-2 with TRBJ1-3; D gene ambiguous. The germline V and J ends were trimmed by 5 bases and 7 bases, with 18 bases remaining between them. This CDR3 has 15 residues. Per the germline V gene, CDR1 is SGHTA and CDR2 is FQGNSA. The CDR3 DNA is TGTGCCAGCAGCCCGTTCTTCGGAGGAGGGAACACCATATATTTT. Residues: CASSPFFGGGNTIYF.

The chain employs TRBV5-1 and TRBJ2-7; 9 bases match TRBD1. The germline V gene encodes CDR1 SGHRS and CDR2 YFSETQ. CDR3 length: 14 amino acids. Unmatched junction bases numbered 6, after V lost 3 bases and J lost 5 bases. CDR3 protein: CASSSRQGVNEQYF. DNA of the CDR3: TGCGCCAGCAGCTCAAGACAGGGGGTGAACGAGCAGTACTTC.

The chain is built from TRBV12-3 or TRBV12-4 and TRBJ1-4; no definite D call. CDR3 size: 12 residues. V was trimmed by 3 bases and J by 4 bases, leaving 3 bases between them. In DNA form, the CDR3 reads TGTGCCAGCAGTTTTATTAATGAAAAACTGTTTTTT. Its translation: CASSFINEKLFF.

This chain connects TRBV28 to TRBJ2-7; unclear D gene. CDR3 length: 14 amino acids. CDR1 is MDHEN, CDR2 SYDVKM, per germline. Trimming took off 1 base at V and 3 bases at J, with 10 bases between the two ends. The CDR3 loop reads CASSLSGLFYEQYF. The CDR3 DNA is TGTGCCAGCAGTTTATCAGGTCTTTTCTACGAGCAGTACTTC.

The V and J genes are TRBV7-8 and TRBJ1-5, with D maybe TRBD1 (6 bases). Germline assignment: CDR1 SGHVS and CDR2 FQNEAQ. This CDR3 has 16 amino acids. V gave up 2 bases and J gave up 4 bases, with 15 bases separating them. CDR3 DNA sequence: TGTGCCAGCAGCTTACAGGGGCTCCTTTATAATCAGCCCCAGCATTTT. This sequence encodes CASSLQGLLYNQPQHF.

This rearrangement joins TRBV20-1 to TRBJ1-2; perhaps TRBD1 as D (5 bases). Germline CDR1 DFQATT, CDR2 SNEGSKA (reference sequence). The germline V and J ends were trimmed by 3 bases and 2 bases, with 13 bases remaining between them. The CDR3 has 14 residues. The CDR3 bases are TGCAGTGCTAGTCCAGGGCTATTCAACTATGGCTACACCTTC. Amino acids: CSASPGLFNYGYTF.

This chain links TRBV7-2 with TRBJ2-5, with 16 bases that match TRBD2. The germline gives CDR1 SGHTA, CDR2 FQGNSA. The CDR3 totals 17 residues. J gave up 2 bases and V 5 bases, and 5 bases lay outside the gene matches. CDR3 bases: TGTGCCAGCAGCCCAGTGGGACTAGCGGGGGGGCAAGAGACCCAGTACTTC. This gives the protein CASSPVGLAGGQETQYF.

The genes are TRBV5-6 and TRBJ1-6; weak D call: TRBD1 (5 bases). CDR3 size: 12 residues. Germline values: CDR1 SGHDT, CDR2 YYEEEE. Trimming shortened V by 3 bases and J by 14 bases, and 12 bases separated the two germline ends. CDR3 amino acids: CASSWEGEALHF. In DNA form, the CDR3 reads TGTGCCAGCAGCTGGGAAGGGGAGGCCCTCCACTTT. The variable domain in full, completed from reference TRBV5-6 and TRBJ1-6, reads DAGVTQSPTHLIKTRGQQVTLRCSPKSGHDTVSWYQQALGQGPQFIFQYYEEEERQRGNFPDRFSGHQFPNYSSELNVNALLLGDSALYLCASSWEGEALHFGNGTRLTVT.

V usage is TRBV12-5 and J usage is TRBJ1-2; no reliable D call. This CDR3 is 14 amino acids long. Trimming removed 4 bases at V and 6 bases at J, with 15 bases between. The V gene's germline CDR1 is LGHNT and CDR2 FRNRAP. CDR3 sequence: CASGSRESANGYTF. CDR3 nucleotides: TGTGCTAGTGGTTCCCGGGAGTCAGCAAATGGCTACACCTTC. Full variable domain (missing parts from reference TRBV12-5 and TRBJ1-2): DARVTQTPRHKVTEMGQEVTMRCQPILGHNTVFWYRQTMMQGLELLAYFRNRAPLDDSGMPKDRFSAEMPDATLATLKIQPSEPRDSAVYFCASGSRESANGYTFGSGTRLTVV.

This chain connects TRBV6-5 to TRBJ1-2; 10 bases align to TRBD1. This CDR3 spans 15 amino acids. V was pared by 3 bases and J by 4 bases, with 5 bases of the junction left unmatched. The germline V gene has CDR1 MNHEY and CDR2 SVGAGI. Written as DNA, the CDR3 is TGTGCCAGCAGTTATTCGTGGACAGGGGGCTATGGCTACACCTTC. Protein sequence: CASSYSWTGGYGYTF.

This rearrangement joins TRBV12-5 to TRBJ2-7; 8 bases are shared with TRBD2. Per germline, CDR1 LGHNT and CDR2 FRNRAP. This CDR3 is 17 amino acids long. The V and J ends lost 0 bases and 2 bases, in that order; junction bases with no gene match: 9. The CDR3 reads CASGLVRLGGGPYEQYF. CDR3 sequence (DNA): TGTGCTAGTGGTTTGGTCAGGCTGGGCGGGGGGCCCTACGAGCAGTACTTC.

V gene TRBV18 combines with J gene TRBJ1-5; 9 bases agree with TRBD1. Germline CDR1 reads KGHSH; CDR2 reads LQKENI. With 5 bases clipped from V and 2 bases from J, the junction kept 16 bases outside the gene matches. This CDR3 is 19 amino acids long. In DNA, the CDR3 is TGTGCCAGCTCAGGCCGAATGGGGGACAGGGCGAGTGGCAATCAGCCCCAGCATTTT. It codes for CASSGRMGDRASGNQPQHF.

This chain connects TRBV6-4 to TRBJ2-3; 9 nucleotides agree with TRBD1. The CDR3 is 13 residues long. Germline CDR1 MRHNA, CDR2 SNTAGT. With 4 bases clipped from V and 6 bases from J, the junction kept 2 bases outside the gene matches. CDR3 region: CASSGTGVDTQYF. CDR3 coding DNA: TGTGCCAGCAGTGGGACAGGGGTGGATACGCAGTATTTT.

This sequence joins TRBV7-8 and TRBJ1-4, with 12 bases aligning to TRBD1. J lost 4 bases, V lost 5 bases, and 11 bases had no gene match. Germline CDR1 is SGHVS and CDR2 is FQNEAQ. This CDR3 is built from 18 residues. CDR3: CASSLYTGTGGDNEKLFF. The DNA for the CDR3 is TGTGCCAGCAGCCTATACACCGGGACAGGGGGCGATAATGAAAAACTGTTTTTT.

This clone was counted a single time. Additional DNA sequences in this sample encode the identical CDR3. CDR3 bases: TGTGCCAGCAGCTTAGGAGGGGGCGAGAATCAGCCCCAGCATTTT. This sequence encodes CASSLGGGENQPQHF. The chain employs TRBV5-4 and TRBJ1-5; 7 nucleotides agree with TRBD1. Germline V gives CDR1 SGHNT, CDR2 YYREEE (reference sequence). CDR3 length: 15 residues. J gave up 4 bases and V 2 bases, and 6 bases lay outside the gene matches.